This passage covers 19 T cell receptor beta chains from one sample sequenced in a study of OX40 agonist ivuxolimab in advanced cancers. The protocol was immunoSEQ multiplex PCR, while the TCRdb copy is restricted to in-frame clones and leaves out a portion. The sample holds around 11,000 clones, 60% to 85% seen once. The sample here was CD4+ or CD8+ T cells sorted from blood, taken in a trial of the OX40 agonist ivuxolimab. These receptors were obtained from an adult with an advanced solid tumor such as melanoma, head and neck, liver or kidney cancer.

J is TRBJ2-3 and V is TRBV7-9; D is unresolved. Trimming removed 0 bases from V and 4 bases from J, with 2 bases in between. This CDR3 is built from 12 residues. Looked up from germline, CDR1 is SEHNR and CDR2 is FQNEAQ (reference sequence). The CDR3 nucleotides read TGTGCCAGCAGCTTAGCCCCAGATACGCAGTATTTT. Its protein is CASSLAPDTQYF.

The chain carries TRBV7-9 and TRBJ2-2, with TRBD1 as a possible D gene (6 bases). The germline CDR1 and CDR2 sequences are SEHNR and FQNEAQ (reference sequence). This CDR3 region has 14 residues. Trimming took off 5 bases at V and 8 bases at J, with 15 bases between the two ends. In DNA form, the CDR3 reads TGTGCCAGCAGCCCGGGACAATCCATAGGGGAGCTGTTTTTT. Translating gives CASSPGQSIGELFF.

This chain uses TRBV5-1 with TRBJ2-7, with TRBD1 matching 7 bases. Losses at the gene ends were 2 bases for V and 5 bases for J; bases not matched to a gene: 4. CDR3 length: 13 amino acids. Germline CDR1 SGHRS, CDR2 YFSETQ. The CDR3 sequence is CASSFTGVDEQYF. DNA of the CDR3: TGCGCCAGCAGCTTCACAGGGGTGGACGAGCAGTACTTC.

The chain links TRBV6-4 to TRBJ2-2; 10 nucleotides align to TRBD2. This CDR3 is 17 amino acids long. V lost 8 bases to trimming and J lost 2 bases; unmatched junction nucleotides: 11. From germline, CDR1 is MRHNA and CDR2 SNTAGT. CDR3 sequence reads: CASPRASGSHNTGELFF. DNA of the CDR3: TGTGCCAGCCCGAGGGCTAGCGGGAGTCATAACACCGGGGAGCTGTTTTTT.

The chain employs TRBV11-3 and TRBJ2-6; TRBD1 matches 7 bases. CDR1 and CDR2 (germline): SGHNT, YENEEA. Trimming at V came to 6 bases and at J to 3 bases, leaving 5 bases not matched to a gene. This CDR3 has 15 amino acids. The DNA of the CDR3 is TGTGCCAGCAGAGACAGGGCGTTTGGGGCCAACGTCCTGACTTTC. Protein sequence: CASRDRAFGANVLTF.

The V call is TRBV6-1, the J call TRBJ2-5; 7 nucleotides align to TRBD2. The DNA matches TRBJ2-7 better at its end, which makes the J call doubtful. The CDR3 runs 15 residues. Germline V lookup: CDR1 MNHNS, CDR2 SASEGT. The CDR3 loop reads CASSEWEGPGYEQYF. For the CDR3, the DNA is TGTGCCAGCAGTGAATGGGAGGGCCCGGGCTACGAGCAGTACTTC.

The rearrangement links TRBV6-5 to TRBJ1-2; a possible D gene is TRBD1 (5 bases). V shed 0 bases and J shed 4 bases, with 12 bases lying between them. The V gene's germline CDR1 is MNHEY and CDR2 SVGAGI. This CDR3 contains 15 residues. The CDR3 bases are TGTGCCAGCAGTTACTCGATCGCAGGGACCTATGGCTACACCTTC. This encodes CASSYSIAGTYGYTF.

By its share, this clone is medium-sized. The chain is built from TRBV4-2 and TRBJ2-1; D may be TRBD2 (6 bases). In germline, CDR1 is LGHNA, CDR2 YNFKEQ. V gave up 2 bases and J gave up 7 bases, with 15 bases separating them. The CDR3 has 15 residues. In DNA form, the CDR3 reads TGTGCCAGCAGCCAACGGGACTCGGCCGGGAATGAGCAGTTCTTC. It is translated as CASSQRDSAGNEQFF.

The V call is TRBV7-9, the J call TRBJ2-1, with 10 nucleotides matching TRBD2. CDR3 length: 16 amino acids. V shed 2 bases, J shed 7 bases, and the junction held 8 bases outside the gene matches. Germline assignment: CDR1 SEHNR and CDR2 FQNEAQ (reference sequence). The CDR3 DNA reads TGTGCCAGCAGCTTAAGAGCGGGAGGGCCTTGGAATGAGCAGTTCTTC. Translated, it gives CASSLRAGGPWNEQFF.

This rearrangement joins TRBV6-4 to TRBJ2-3; 7 nucleotides match TRBD1. Germline CDR1 reads MRHNA; CDR2 reads SNTAGT. Trimming cost V 2 bases and J 3 bases; bases outside gene matches: 5. This CDR3 has 15 amino acids. The CDR3 region has the DNA TGTGCCAGCAGTGACATGGCAGGGGGAACAGATACGCAGTATTTT. Its translation: CASSDMAGGTDTQYF.

The V call is TRBV30, the J call TRBJ1-1; unclear D gene. The CDR3 extends over 13 amino acids. Germline-derived CDR1 and CDR2 are GTSNPN and SVGIG (reference sequence). V was trimmed by 3 bases and J by 5 bases, leaving 13 bases between them. CDR3: CAWSQAQWTEAFF. The CDR3 region has the DNA TGTGCCTGGAGCCAAGCCCAGTGGACTGAAGCTTTCTTT.

CDR3 region: CASRPDHYGYTF. Written as DNA, the CDR3 is TGTGCCAGCAGACCGGACCACTATGGCTACACCTTC. The chain carries TRBV5-6 and TRBJ1-2; D is unclear. CDR3 length equals 12 residues. Germline CDR1 reads SGHDT; CDR2 reads YYEEEE. The germline V and J ends were trimmed by 5 bases and 3 bases, with 8 bases remaining between them.

The chain couples TRBV10-3 to TRBJ2-2; D is unclear. CDR1 ENHRY and CDR2 SYGVKD come from the germline V gene. This CDR3 has 11 residues. The V end was cut by 5 bases, the J end by 6 bases, with 4 bases between. CDR3 in amino acids: CAISRAGELFF. The CDR3 DNA is TGTGCCATCAGTCGGGCCGGGGAGCTGTTTTTT.

The V and J genes are TRBV4-1 and TRBJ2-3, with a tentative D call TRBD2 (7 bases). This CDR3 spans 16 amino acids. Germline V gives CDR1 MGHRA, CDR2 YSYEKL. V shed 1 base and J shed 7 bases, with 18 bases lying between them. CDR3: CASSQGDRGARNTQYF. CDR3 nucleotide sequence: TGCGCCAGCAGCCAAGGGGACCGGGGGGCTAGGAATACGCAGTATTTT.

The CDR3 sequence is CATAGGTLSGNTIYF. Here the CDR3 DNA reads TGTGCCACCGCCGGAGGGACACTCTCTGGAAACACCATATATTTT. This chain uses TRBV7-6 with TRBJ1-3; D is perhaps TRBD1 (6 bases). This CDR3 has 15 residues. Germline lookup yields CDR1 SGHVS and CDR2 FNYEAQ. V lost 10 bases, J lost 0 bases, and 16 bases lay in between.

V and J are TRBV27 and TRBJ2-7; 12 positions agree with TRBD2. The length of the CDR3 is 16 residues. Per the germline V gene, CDR1 is MNHEY and CDR2 is SMNVEV (reference sequence). V lost 0 bases and J lost 1; bases outside the gene matches: 1. The CDR3 nucleotides are TGTGCCAGCAGTTTATCACTAGCGGGAGGTTCCTACGAGCAGTACTTC. This encodes CASSLSLAGGSYEQYF.

V is TRBV6-5 and J is TRBJ2-7, with D possibly being TRBD1 or TRBD2 (5 bases each). The CDR3 length is 13 residues. The germline V gene has CDR1 MNHEY and CDR2 SVGAGI. Trimming removed 6 bases at V and 7 bases at J, with 16 bases between. The CDR3 DNA follows: TGTGCCAGCAGAGTAGATTTTGGGGGAGAGCAGTACTTC. It translates to CASRVDFGGEQYF.

This clone was observed a few times. The genes are TRBV6-1 and TRBJ2-4; 8 bases line up with TRBD1. This CDR3 spans 13 amino acids. Germline V gene sequence: CDR1 MNHNS, CDR2 SASEGT. Losses at the gene ends were 6 bases for V and 6 bases for J; bases not matched to a gene: 4. Here the CDR3 reads CASSLDRGNIQYF. The DNA of the CDR3 is TGTGCCAGCAGCCTTGACAGGGGAAACATTCAGTACTTC.

The chain carries TRBV29-1 and TRBJ2-3; D is unresolved. Germline V gene lookup returns CDR1 SQVTM and CDR2 ANQGSEA. Trimming removed 7 bases at V and 0 bases at J, with 14 bases between. The length of the CDR3 is 14 residues. CDR3 region: CSDALGASTDTQYF. CDR3 in DNA: TGCAGCGATGCCCTGGGTGCTAGCACAGATACGCAGTATTTT.